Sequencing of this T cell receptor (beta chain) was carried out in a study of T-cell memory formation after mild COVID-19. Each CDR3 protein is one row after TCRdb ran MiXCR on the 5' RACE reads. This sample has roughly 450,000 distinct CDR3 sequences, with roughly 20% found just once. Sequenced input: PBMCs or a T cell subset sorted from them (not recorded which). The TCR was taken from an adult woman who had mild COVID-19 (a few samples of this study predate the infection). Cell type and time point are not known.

As DNA, the CDR3 is TGTGCCAGCAGACCAGGACTAGTTGGGTACAATGAGCAGTTCTTC. Translated, it gives CASRPGLVGYNEQFF. The chain has TRBV7-8 and TRBJ2-1, with 7 bases that match TRBD2. With V trimmed by 6 bases and J by 4 bases, 9 bases remained unmatched. Germline lookup yields CDR1 SGHVS and CDR2 FQNEAQ. There are 15 residues in the CDR3. The whole variable domain, filled in from reference TRBV7-8 and TRBJ2-1, reads GAGVSQSPRYKVAKRGQDVALRCDPISGHVSLFWYQQALGQGPEFLTYFQNEAQLDKSGLPSDRFFAERPEGSVSTLKIQRTQQEDSAVYLCASRPGLVGYNEQFFGPGTRLTVL.